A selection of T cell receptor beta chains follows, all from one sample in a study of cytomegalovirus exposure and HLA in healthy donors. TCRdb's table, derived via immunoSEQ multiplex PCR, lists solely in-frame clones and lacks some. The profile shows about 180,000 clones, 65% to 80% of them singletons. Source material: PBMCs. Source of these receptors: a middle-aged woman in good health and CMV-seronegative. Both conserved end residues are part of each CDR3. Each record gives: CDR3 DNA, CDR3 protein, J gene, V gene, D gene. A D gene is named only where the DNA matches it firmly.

CDR3nt: TGTGCCAGCAGCCAAGCAGGGGATGCAACCTACGAGCAGTACTTC
CDR3aa: CASSQAGDATYEQYF
j_gene: TRBJ2-7
v_gene: TRBV4-2
d_gene: -

CDR3nt: TGTGCCAGCAGCCTCGCTCAGGGGCGCAAACTGTTTTTT
CDR3aa: CASSLAQGRKLFF
j_gene: TRBJ1-4
v_gene: TRBV5-5
d_gene: -

CDR3nt: TGTGCCAGCAGTGAAGCGCTTTGGGGCGACGAGCAGTACTTC
CDR3aa: CASSEALWGDEQYF
j_gene: TRBJ2-7
v_gene: TRBV2
d_gene: -

CDR3nt: TGTGCCAGCAGCCGGGAAGATGAAAAACTGTTTTTT
CDR3aa: CASSREDEKLFF
j_gene: TRBJ1-4
v_gene: TRBV7-9
d_gene: -

CDR3nt: TGCGCCAGCAGCCCCGGGACTAGCGGCACCGGGGAGCTGTTTTTT
CDR3aa: CASSPGTSGTGELFF
j_gene: TRBJ2-2
v_gene: TRBV5-1
d_gene: TRBD2

CDR3nt: TGTGCCAGCTATACAGGGAGCACCTACAATGAGCAGTTCTTC
CDR3aa: CASYTGSTYNEQFF
j_gene: TRBJ2-1
v_gene: TRBV6-1
d_gene: -

CDR3nt: TGCGCCAGCAGCTTGGACCCTAGCGGGGGCCTCGGGGGGGAGCAGTTCTTC
CDR3aa: CASSLDPSGGLGGEQFF
j_gene: TRBJ2-1
v_gene: TRBV5-1
d_gene: TRBD2

CDR3nt: TGTGCCAGCAGCGGGACACCAACTAATGAAAAACTGTTTTTT
CDR3aa: CASSGTPTNEKLFF
j_gene: TRBJ1-4
v_gene: TRBV5-6
d_gene: -

CDR3nt: TGCGCCAGCAGCTTGGGGACAGGAACCTACGAGCAGTACTTC
CDR3aa: CASSLGTGTYEQYF
j_gene: TRBJ2-7
v_gene: TRBV5-1
d_gene: TRBD1

CDR3nt: TGTGCCAGCAGCTTAGCTACGGGAGTTACCTACAATGAGCAGTTCTTC
CDR3aa: CASSLATGVTYNEQFF
j_gene: TRBJ2-1
v_gene: TRBV7-9
d_gene: -

CDR3nt: TGTGCCAGTAGCGATATAGCAGGGGGCATTGCCGGAAACACCATATATTTT
CDR3aa: CASSDIAGGIAGNTIYF
j_gene: TRBJ1-3
v_gene: TRBV19
d_gene: TRBD1

CDR3nt: TGTGCCAGCAGTGCCCAAGGGACACCCTACAATGAGCAGTTCTTC
CDR3aa: CASSAQGTPYNEQFF
j_gene: TRBJ2-1
v_gene: TRBV6-5
d_gene: -

CDR3nt: TGTGCCAGCATTGAGGACAGGGGAAGGGGTCAGCCCCAGCATTTT
CDR3aa: CASIEDRGRGQPQHF
j_gene: TRBJ1-5
v_gene: TRBV2
d_gene: TRBD1

CDR3nt: TGTGCCAGTAGTCTATCCGGGACAGGGGTCTCTGGGGCCAACGTCCTGACTTTC
CDR3aa: CASSLSGTGVSGANVLTF
j_gene: TRBJ2-6
v_gene: TRBV19
d_gene: TRBD1

CDR3nt: TGTGCCAGCAGCTTAGCAGGAGATACGCAGTATTTT
CDR3aa: CASSLAGDTQYF
j_gene: TRBJ2-3
v_gene: TRBV11-3
d_gene: -

CDR3nt: TGTGCCAGCAGCTTGGTAGGAGGTCAGAATTCACCCCTCCACTTT
CDR3aa: CASSLVGGQNSPLHF
j_gene: TRBJ1-6
v_gene: TRBV5-6
d_gene: -